This TCR beta chain was identified in a study of beta chain features in type 1 diabetes. Notes on the study in general: Among patients, naive, central memory and Treg TCRB repertoires appeared more similar than among healthy donors. Sequencing of cDNA might inflate the share of cells that strongly express TCR.

This clone was recorded a few times. Its cognate antigen is unknown. Trimming cost V 5 bases and J 0 bases, with 5 bases left between them. CDR1 and CDR2 (germline): SQVTM, ANQGSEA. There are 13 residues in the CDR3. Sequenced material consisted of expressed TCRB transcripts (all of the isolated RNA was reverse transcribed). Clones were read by immunoSEQ multiplex PCR, and TCRdb kept only the in-frame ones, dropping some. This sample carries 150,000 to 200,000 clones, 7.5% to 10% of them seen once, and the ten largest clones take over 2%. The chain uses TRBV29-1 and TRBJ2-6, with TRBD1 as a possible D gene (5 bases). The receptor's source is a young woman in good health. What was sequenced was central memory CD4+ T cells from blood. The CDR3, as DNA: TGCAGCGTTACAGGCTCTGGGGCCAACGTCCTGACTTTC. This translates into CSVTGSGANVLTF.